Shown below are 16 T cell receptor beta chains from a single sample sequenced in a study of blood T cell repertoires in COVID-19. Generated by immunoSEQ multiplex PCR, the TCRdb table keeps only in-frame clones and is missing some. The data contain about 140,000 clones, about 85% of them singletons. Input material: peripheral blood. The receptor set was obtained from a human donor with acute or convalescent COVID-19. The donor label of this sample is uncertain.

The gene calls are TRBV30 and TRBJ1-1; maybe TRBD1 (5 bases). Trimming shortened V by 1 base and J by 6 bases, and 12 bases separated the two germline ends. Per germline, CDR1 GTSNPN and CDR2 SVGIG (reference sequence). The CDR3 contains 13 residues. CDR3 nucleotides: TGTGCCTGGAGTGCGGGGGGGTCCTCTGAAGCTTTCTTT. This sequence encodes CAWSAGGSSEAFF. Full variable domain (rest looked up from reference TRBV30 and TRBJ1-1): SQTIHQWPATLVQPVGSPLSLECTVEGTSNPNLYWYRQAAGRGLQLLFYSVGIGQISSEVPQNLSASRPQDRQFILSSKKLLLSDSGFYLCAWSAGGSSEAFFGQGTRLTVV.

This clone was seen only a few times. CDR3 coding DNA: TGTGCCAGCAGCGAGCGGACTCCACCTGATTCACCCCTCCACTTT. This encodes CASSERTPPDSPLHF. This sequence joins TRBV7-8 and TRBJ1-6; no clear D. V was shortened by 5 bases and J by 8 bases, with 16 bases between the two germline ends. Germline V lookup: CDR1 SGHVS, CDR2 FQNEAQ. The CDR3 contains 15 residues. The full variable domain, with the rest looked up from reference TRBV7-8 and TRBJ1-6, is GAGVSQSPRYKVAKRGQDVALRCDPISGHVSLFWYQQALGQGPEFLTYFQNEAQLDKSGLPSDRFFAERPEGSVSTLKIQRTQQEDSAVYLCASSERTPPDSPLHFGNGTRLTVT.

The chain links TRBV6-5 to TRBJ1-1, with D perhaps TRBD1 (5 bases). Per germline, CDR1 MNHEY and CDR2 SVGAGI. V was trimmed by 5 bases and J by 5 bases, leaving 12 bases between them. The length of the CDR3 is 13 residues. The CDR3 region has the DNA TGTGCCAGCAGTAGGGGCTTGGGTACTGAAGCTTTCTTT. It specifies CASSRGLGTEAFF.

This clone came up once. The J gene is TRBJ2-2, the V gene TRBV11-3; 7 nucleotides align to TRBD1. After removal of 5 bases from V and 0 bases from J, the junction contained 0 bases not matched to a gene. The CDR3 spans 14 residues. The germline CDR1 and CDR2 sequences are SGHNT and YENEEA. The CDR3 bases are TGTGCCAGCAGCACAGGGGCGAACACCGGGGAGCTGTTTTTT. It encodes CASSTGANTGELFF. The full variable domain, with the rest looked up from reference TRBV11-3 and TRBJ2-2, is EAGVVQSPRYKIIEKKQPVAFWCNPISGHNTLYWYLQNLGQGPELLIRYENEEAVDDSQLPKDRFSAERLKGVDSTLKIQPAELGDSAVYLCASSTGANTGELFFGEGSRLTVL.

CDR3 sequence (DNA): TGTGCCAGCAGTTACTCGACAGCCCGATACTACAATGAGCAGTTCTTC. Its protein is CASSYSTARYYNEQFF. The chain links TRBV6-2 or TRBV6-3 to TRBJ2-1, with a possible D match to TRBD1 (5 bases). Germline values: CDR1 MNHEY, CDR2 SVGEGT. The CDR3 is made up of 16 amino acids. Trimming took off 0 bases at V and 3 bases at J, with 12 bases between the two ends.

There are a few counts of this clone. The gene calls are TRBV27 and TRBJ2-5; D remains ambiguous. The CDR3 is 14 residues long. Trimming cost V 6 bases and J 0 bases, with 11 bases left between them. Germline assignment: CDR1 MNHEY and CDR2 SMNVEV (reference sequence). The CDR3 reads CASRTTQYQETQYF. DNA of the CDR3: TGTGCCAGCAGAACGACACAGTACCAAGAGACCCAGTACTTC.

V is TRBV7-8 and J is TRBJ1-1; TRBD1 aligns across 9 bases. The J segment lost 0 bases and the V segment lost 5 bases, leaving 13 bases of the junction unmatched. This CDR3 is 18 amino acids long. The germline CDR1 and CDR2 sequences are SGHVS and FQNEAQ. CDR3 nucleotide sequence: TGTGCCAGCAGCCCCCAACCGGGACAGGGTGGGGTGAACACTGAAGCTTTCTTT. Translating it yields CASSPQPGQGGVNTEAFF.

The chain carries TRBV5-6 and TRBJ2-5; 14 bases are a match to TRBD2. V was clipped by 3 bases and J by 4 bases; unmatched bases: 11. Germline V lookup: CDR1 SGHDT, CDR2 YYEEEE. CDR3 length: 18 amino acids. Written as DNA, the CDR3 is TGTGCCAGCAGCTATGGACTAGCGGGAGGCCGAGGGGTAGAGACCCAGTACTTC. Protein: CASSYGLAGGRGVETQYF.

This chain connects TRBV5-4 to TRBJ1-5, with D possibly matching TRBD1 (5 bases). This CDR3 comprises 16 residues. Germline CDR1 reads SGHNT; CDR2 reads YYREEE (reference sequence). Between the trimmed V and J ends, which lost 4 bases and 3 bases, there was a span of 17 bases. The CDR3 reads CASSQTGGGTNQPQHF. The CDR3 DNA reads TGTGCCAGCAGCCAAACCGGTGGGGGGACCAATCAGCCCCAGCATTTT.

This clone has a handful of counts. J is TRBJ2-7 and V is TRBV6-5; 10 nucleotides line up with TRBD1. This CDR3 is built from 12 residues. The V and J ends lost 6 bases and 9 bases, in that order; junction bases with no gene match: 5. Germline V CDR1 and CDR2: MNHEY, SVGAGI. The CDR3 protein is CASRATGGVQYF. The CDR3 region has the DNA TGTGCCAGCAGGGCGACAGGGGGCGTGCAGTACTTC.

This chain connects TRBV4-3 to TRBJ1-1; D is uncertain. The CDR3 runs to 17 residues. CDR1 and CDR2 from the germline V gene are LGHNA and YSLEER. The V end was cut by 0 bases, the J end by 0 bases, with 14 bases between. CDR3 coding DNA: TGCGCCAGCAGCCAAGATACGCAGCGAACTATGAACACTGAAGCTTTCTTT. It is translated as CASSQDTQRTMNTEAFF.

This rearrangement joins TRBV18 to TRBJ2-3, with 12 bases lining up with TRBD2. J gave up 3 bases and V 0 bases, and 16 bases lay outside the gene matches. This CDR3 has 21 residues. Germline V gene sequence: CDR1 KGHSH, CDR2 LQKENI. For the CDR3, the DNA is TGTGCCAGCTCACCACCGCGTTTTTCTAGCGGGAGGGCCGAGTGGACAGATACGCAGTATTTT. Translating it yields CASSPPRFSSGRAEWTDTQYF.

The V and J genes are TRBV7-2 and TRBJ1-2; 7 nucleotides align to TRBD1. Germline V gene sequence: CDR1 SGHTA, CDR2 FQGNSA. V was pared by 3 bases and J by 5 bases, with 9 bases of the junction left unmatched. The CDR3 spans 15 residues. The CDR3 is CASSLSGGARYGYTF. Written as DNA, the CDR3 is TGTGCCAGCAGCTTGTCAGGGGGAGCAAGATATGGCTACACCTTC.

The J gene is TRBJ2-2, the V gene TRBV24-1; tentative D call: TRBD2 (6 bases). CDR1 is KGHDR and CDR2 is SFDVKD in the germline V gene. This CDR3 has 15 residues. The ends were cut back, 1 base at V and 4 bases at J, with 9 bases in the middle. In DNA form, the CDR3 reads TGTGCCACCAGTGATTTAGGAGGGAGCACCGGGGAGCTGTTTTTT. It specifies CATSDLGGSTGELFF.

This chain links TRBV27 with TRBJ1-5; D remains unclear. The CDR3 spans 13 residues. V lost 3 bases, J lost 7 bases, and 10 bases lay in between. The germline V gene encodes CDR1 MNHEY and CDR2 SMNVEV (reference sequence). The CDR3: CASSFLPGQPQHF. CDR3 sequence (DNA): TGTGCCAGCAGTTTCCTCCCGGGGCAGCCCCAGCATTTT.

This sequence joins TRBV4-3 and TRBJ1-2; 11 bases match TRBD1. The CDR3 length is 18 residues. CDR1 is LGHNA, CDR2 YSLEER, per germline. Unmatched junction bases numbered 13, after V lost 0 bases and J lost 7 bases. The CDR3 reads CASSQDLDRGRYLSGYTF. The CDR3, as DNA: TGCGCCAGCAGCCAAGATCTGGACAGGGGGCGATATTTGAGTGGCTACACCTTC.